This is a list of T cell receptor beta chains from one sample in a study of STAT3 mutations in large granular lymphocyte leukemia. Assay: immunoSEQ multiplex PCR; the TCRdb copy retains only in-frame clones and omits some. The table includes under 35,000 clones, 70% to 80% detected once. The sequenced sample consisted of peripheral blood mononuclear cells. These receptors all stem from a woman aged 45 to 65 with T-cell large granular lymphocyte leukemia. Some clones in this sample may be carry-over from other donors' samples. The CDR3 runs from the conserved cysteine through the conserved F or W. The D gene is left open where the match is weak. Size tells how often a clone was seen (once, few, many) or the class of an expanded clone, and some rows leave it out.

v_gene,j_gene,d_gene,abundance,CDR3aa,CDR3nt
TRBV18,TRBJ1-5,.,.,CASSPTAPNQPQHF,TGTGCCAGCTCGCCCACAGCACCGAATCAGCCCCAGCATTTT
TRBV19,TRBJ2-7,TRBD2,medium-sized,CASSKREGQGEQYF,TGTGCCAGTAGTAAGCGGGAGGGCCAAGGGGAGCAGTACTTC
TRBV9,TRBJ2-2,TRBD2,.,CASSWSGTTGELFF,TGTGCCAGCAGCTGGAGCGGGACCACCGGGGAGCTGTTTTTT
TRBV28,TRBJ1-5,.,.,CASSFPRQPQHF,TGTGCCAGCAGTTTTCCGCGTCAGCCCCAGCATTTT
TRBV5-5,TRBJ1-5,.,.,CASSTRVGQPQHF,TGTGCCAGCAGCACCAGGGTAGGACAGCCCCAGCATTTT
TRBV28,TRBJ2-4,.,.,CASSGIGNSPGLAKNIQYF,TGTGCCAGCAGTGGAATCGGCAATTCTCCAGGTTTAGCCAAAAACATTCAGTACTTC
TRBV6-6,TRBJ2-7,.,.,CASTGGSYEQYF,TGTGCCAGCACCGGAGGTAGCTACGAGCAGTACTTC
TRBV27,TRBJ1-2,.,.,CASSPTGFYGYTF,TGTGCCAGCAGCCCCACAGGGTTCTATGGCTACACCTTC
TRBV25-1,TRBJ1-2,.,.,CASSPDGPYGYTF,TGTGCCAGCAGTCCGGACGGACCCTATGGCTACACCTTC
TRBV5-4,TRBJ1-2,.,.,CASSLNLAYYGYTF,TGTGCCAGCAGCTTGAATTTAGCCTACTATGGCTACACCTTC
TRBV12-5,TRBJ2-7,TRBD1,.,CASGPGQGYYEQYF,TGTGCTAGTGGCCCGGGACAGGGCTACTACGAGCAGTACTTC
TRBV30,TRBJ2-7,TRBD2,.,CAWSRKGSGRTYEQYF,TGTGCCTGGAGCCGGAAGGGCAGCGGGAGGACCTACGAGCAGTACTTC
TRBV12-5,TRBJ1-4,.,few,CASGTGRKLFF,TGTGCTAGTGGTACAGGACGAAAACTGTTTTTT
TRBV5-6,TRBJ2-7,.,medium-sized,CASSSGYEQYF,TGTGCCAGCAGCTCAGGGTACGAGCAGTACTTC
TRBV18,TRBJ2-7,TRBD2,.,CASSPPGLAGDEQYF,TGTGCCAGCTCACCTCCGGGACTAGCGGGAGACGAGCAGTACTTC
TRBV30,TRBJ2-5,TRBD2,.,CAWSEGTRGFETQYF,TGTGCCTGGAGTGAGGGGACTAGAGGGTTCGAGACCCAGTACTTC
TRBV28,TRBJ1-5,TRBD1,once,CASSPTGGAYQPQHF,TGTGCCAGCAGTCCAACAGGGGGCGCCTATCAGCCCCAGCATTTT
TRBV29-1,TRBJ1-5,.,.,CSVSTGYWEHF,TGCAGCGTTTCCACAGGGTACTGGGAGCATTTT
TRBV2,TRBJ2-7,.,.,CASSRDRYEQYF,TGTGCCAGCAGCCGAGACAGATACGAGCAGTACTTC
TRBV5-1,TRBJ2-3,TRBD2,.,CASSLGTSGSRADTQYF,TGCGCCAGCAGCCTCGGGACTAGCGGGAGCAGGGCAGATACGCAGTATTTT
TRBV18,TRBJ2-5,.,.,CASSPRSQETQYF,TGTGCCAGCTCACCCCGCAGCCAAGAGACCCAGTACTTC
TRBV6-5,TRBJ2-2,.,once,CASSYRGPGELFF,TGTGCCAGCAGTTACCGGGGGCCCGGGGAGCTGTTTTTT
TRBV19,TRBJ2-3,.,.,CASMGDTQYF,TGTGCCAGTATGGGGGATACGCAGTATTTT
TRBV19,TRBJ2-2,.,.,CASSILFRVRDTGELFF,TGTGCCAGTAGTATTCTTTTCAGGGTTAGGGACACCGGGGAGCTGTTTTTT
TRBV7-9,TRBJ2-1,TRBD1,.,CASSHPDRALYNEQFF,TGTGCCAGCAGCCACCCGGACAGGGCCTTATACAATGAGCAGTTCTTC
TRBV27,TRBJ2-3,TRBD2,.,CASFGLAGTDTQYF,TGTGCCAGCTTTGGACTAGCGGGTACAGATACGCAGTATTTT
TRBV2,TRBJ1-1,.,.,CASSEITNTEAFF,TGTGCCAGCAGTGAAATCACGAACACTGAAGCTTTCTTT
TRBV4-1,TRBJ1-4,.,.,CASSLPYATNEKLFF,TGCGCCAGCAGCCTACCCTATGCAACTAATGAAAAACTGTTTTTT
TRBV4-2,TRBJ1-1,TRBD1,.,CASSQKGATEAFF,TGTGCCAGCAGCCAAAAGGGGGCCACTGAAGCTTTCTTT
TRBV19,TRBJ2-1,.,.,CASSNPRLGRVTNEQFF,TGTGCCAGTAGTAACCCCAGACTCGGGAGAGTTACCAATGAGCAGTTCTTC
TRBV18,TRBJ2-5,.,.,CASSPSRLQETQYF,TGTGCCAGCTCACCCAGCAGGCTCCAAGAGACCCAGTACTTC
TRBV7-2,TRBJ2-7,.,.,CASSSRSGTYEQYF,TGTGCCAGCAGCTCACGAAGCGGAACCTACGAGCAGTACTTC
TRBV5-4,TRBJ2-1,TRBD2,once,CASSATSGRARAYNEQFF,TGTGCCAGCAGCGCGACTAGCGGGAGGGCCAGAGCCTACAATGAGCAGTTCTTC
TRBV5-4,TRBJ1-2,.,.,CASSPQTRTNYGYTF,TGTGCCAGCAGCCCTCAGACACGCACTAACTATGGCTACACCTTC
TRBV19,TRBJ2-7,TRBD2,.,CASSIDSGSSYEQYF,TGTGCCAGTAGTATAGACAGCGGGAGCTCCTACGAGCAGTACTTC
TRBV10-3,TRBJ1-5,.,.,CAISESDFQPQHF,TGTGCCATCAGTGAGTCTGATTTTCAGCCCCAGCATTTT
TRBV19,TRBJ1-2,.,.,CASSIGMYYGYTF,TGTGCCAGTAGTATCGGAATGTACTATGGCTACACCTTC